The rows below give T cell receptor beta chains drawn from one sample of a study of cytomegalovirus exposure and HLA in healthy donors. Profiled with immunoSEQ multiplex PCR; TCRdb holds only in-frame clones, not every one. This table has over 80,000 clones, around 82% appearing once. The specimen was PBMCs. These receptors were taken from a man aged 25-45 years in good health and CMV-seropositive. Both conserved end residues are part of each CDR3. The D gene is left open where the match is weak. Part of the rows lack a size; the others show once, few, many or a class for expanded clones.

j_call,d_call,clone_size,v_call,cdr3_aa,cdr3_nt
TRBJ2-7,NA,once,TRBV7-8,CASSLWGEDEQYF,TGTGCCAGCAGTCTTTGGGGAGAGGACGAGCAGTACTTC
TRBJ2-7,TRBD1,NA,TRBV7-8,CASSLGQGAAYEQYF,TGTGCCAGCAGCTTAGGACAGGGGGCCGCCTACGAGCAGTACTTC
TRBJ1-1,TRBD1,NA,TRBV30,CAWSAGTGGYTEAFF,TGTGCCTGGAGTGCAGGGACAGGGGGGTACACTGAAGCTTTCTTT
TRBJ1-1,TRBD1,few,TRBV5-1,CASFRDRGNTEAFF,TGCGCCAGCTTCCGGGACAGGGGAAACACTGAAGCTTTCTTT
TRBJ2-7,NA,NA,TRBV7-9,CSSSATGYEQYF,TGTTCCAGCAGCGCGACAGGCTACGAGCAGTACTTC
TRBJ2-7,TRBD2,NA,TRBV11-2,CASSFTSGSYEQYF,TGTGCCAGCAGCTTTACTAGCGGGAGTTACGAGCAGTACTTC
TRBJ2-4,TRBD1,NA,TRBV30,CAWSTGQVLAKNIQYF,TGTGCCTGGAGTACGGGACAGGTACTAGCCAAAAACATTCAGTACTTC
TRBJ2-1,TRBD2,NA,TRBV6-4,CASKGLAGDNEQFF,TGTGCCAGCAAAGGACTAGCGGGAGATAATGAGCAGTTCTTC
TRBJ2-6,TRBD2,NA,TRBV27,CASSPMGLGLAAGANVLTF,TGTGCCAGCAGTCCCATGGGGTTAGGACTAGCAGCTGGGGCCAACGTCCTGACTTTC
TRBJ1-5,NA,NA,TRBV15,CATSFTGSNQPQHF,TGTGCCACCAGCTTTACAGGTAGCAATCAGCCCCAGCATTTT
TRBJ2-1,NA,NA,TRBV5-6,CASSYYGSYNEQFF,TGTGCCAGCAGCTACTACGGTTCCTACAATGAGCAGTTCTTC
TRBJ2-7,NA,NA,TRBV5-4,CASSLGFMGTRSYEQYF,TGTGCCAGCAGCTTGGGGTTTATGGGGACACGGTCCTACGAGCAGTACTTC
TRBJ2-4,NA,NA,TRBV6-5,CASSTTLAKNIQYF,TGTGCCAGCAGTACGACTCTAGCCAAAAACATTCAGTACTTC
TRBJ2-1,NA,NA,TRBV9,CASSVGVRVDNEQFF,TGTGCCAGCAGCGTAGGGGTGCGGGTTGACAATGAGCAGTTCTTC
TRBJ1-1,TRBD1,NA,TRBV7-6,CASSLDRVTEAFF,TGTGCCAGCAGCCTAGACAGGGTGACTGAAGCTTTCTTT
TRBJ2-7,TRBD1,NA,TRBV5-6,CASSRTGVREQYF,TGTGCCAGCAGCAGGACAGGGGTGAGGGAGCAGTACTTC
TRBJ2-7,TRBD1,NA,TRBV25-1,CASRSPRTGANSYEQYF,TGTGCCAGCAGGAGCCCCCGGACAGGGGCCAACTCCTACGAGCAGTACTTC
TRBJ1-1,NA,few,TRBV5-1,CASSRDSLSPEAFF,TGCGCCAGCAGCCGCGACAGTCTGAGTCCTGAAGCTTTCTTT
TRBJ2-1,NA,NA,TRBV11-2,CASSFTSAGRLQDEQFF,TGTGCCAGCAGCTTCACTTCGGCAGGGAGGTTACAAGATGAGCAGTTCTTC
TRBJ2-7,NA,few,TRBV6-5,CASRVDGAYEQYF,TGTGCCAGCAGGGTAGACGGGGCCTACGAGCAGTACTTC
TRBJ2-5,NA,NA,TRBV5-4,CASSLRGSQETQYF,TGTGCCAGCAGCTTGCGGGGGTCGCAAGAGACCCAGTACTTC
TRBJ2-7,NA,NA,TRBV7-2,CASSLQSYEQYF,TGTGCCAGCAGCTTACAATCCTACGAGCAGTACTTC
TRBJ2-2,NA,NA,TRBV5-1,CASSLEGATGELFF,TGCGCCAGCAGCTTGGAAGGGGCCACCGGGGAGCTGTTTTTT
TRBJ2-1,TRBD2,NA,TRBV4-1,CASSWRLAGGDEQFF,TGCGCCAGCAGCTGGCGTCTAGCGGGAGGGGATGAGCAGTTCTTC
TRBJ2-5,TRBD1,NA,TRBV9,CASSTTGLETQYF,TGTGCCAGCAGCACGACAGGGCTGGAGACCCAGTACTTC
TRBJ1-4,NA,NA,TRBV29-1,CSVDAGGDEKLFF,TGCAGCGTTGACGCGGGGGGCGATGAAAAACTGTTTTTT
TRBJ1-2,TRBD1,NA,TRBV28,CASSLRTGTANYGYTF,TGTGCCAGCAGTTTACGCACGGGGACAGCGAACTATGGCTACACCTTC
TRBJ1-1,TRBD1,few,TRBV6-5,CASRTGGGNTEAFF,TGTGCCAGCAGGACAGGGGGAGGGAACACTGAAGCTTTCTTT
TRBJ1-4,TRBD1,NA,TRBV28,CASSRPGTGDEKLFF,TGTGCCAGCAGTCGACCCGGGACAGGGGATGAAAAACTGTTTTTT
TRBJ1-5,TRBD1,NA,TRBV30,CAHSQGADQPQHF,TGTGCCCATTCACAGGGGGCAGATCAGCCCCAGCATTTT
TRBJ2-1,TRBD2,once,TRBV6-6,CASSYWTSGGNEQFF,TGTGCCAGCAGTTACTGGACTAGCGGGGGGAATGAGCAGTTCTTC
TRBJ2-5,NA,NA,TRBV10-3,CATSGRNQETQYF,TGTGCCACCTCGGGGAGGAACCAAGAGACCCAGTACTTC
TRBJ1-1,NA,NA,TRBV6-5,CASTSVNTEAFF,TGTGCCAGCACTTCAGTGAACACTGAAGCTTTCTTT
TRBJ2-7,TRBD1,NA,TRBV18,CASSTTYPGQGAYEQYF,TGTGCCAGCTCAACCACATACCCGGGACAGGGGGCCTACGAGCAGTACTTC
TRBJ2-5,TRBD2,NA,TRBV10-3,CAISESRGNGETQYF,TGTGCCATCAGTGAGTCGCGGGGGAATGGTGAGACCCAGTACTTC
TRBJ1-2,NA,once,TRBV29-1,CSVAGVANYGYTF,TGCAGCGTTGCAGGGGTAGCTAACTATGGCTACACCTTC
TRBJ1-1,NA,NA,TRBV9,CASSVVVGVNPAEAFF,TGTGCCAGCAGCGTAGTAGTAGGGGTAAATCCAGCGGAAGCTTTCTTT
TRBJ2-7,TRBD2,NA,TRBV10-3,CAISVRLAGDSYEQYF,TGTGCCATCAGTGTTAGACTAGCGGGGGACTCCTACGAGCAGTACTTC
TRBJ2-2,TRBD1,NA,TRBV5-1,CASSLGQGSTGELFF,TGCGCCAGCAGCCTGGGACAGGGTTCCACCGGGGAGCTGTTTTTT
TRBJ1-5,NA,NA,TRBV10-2,CASSGAGDAQHF,TGCGCCAGCAGTGGGGCAGGGGACGCCCAGCATTTT